This T cell receptor (beta chain) appears in the sequencing data of a study of patients and donors after allogeneic stem cell transplantation. CDR3 length equals 16 residues. The germline V gene encodes CDR1 PRHDT and CDR2 FYEKMQ (reference sequence). Trimming removed 4 bases from V and 3 bases from J, with 13 bases in between. A single record per CDR3 protein comes from TCRdb applying MiXCR to the RT-PCR reads. The sample comprises about 410,000 distinct CDR3 sequences, roughly 17% of which are singletons, and roughly 7% rests with the top ten. This chain links TRBV13 with TRBJ2-6; tentatively, D is TRBD1 (6 bases). This TCR was recovered from a human donor who was either an allogeneic HSCT recipient or a stem cell or donor lymphocyte infusion donor (not recorded which). It is not recorded whose cells these are; they may come from a transplant donor. The sequenced material came from blood, either unsorted or a sorted T cell fraction (not recorded which). CDR3 protein: CASSYHRADGANVLTF. Written as DNA, the CDR3 is TGTGCCAGCAGCTACCACAGGGCGGATGGGGCCAACGTCCTGACTTTC.